These 24 T cell receptor beta chains originate from one sample sequenced in a study of tumor-infiltrating lymphocytes in primary liver carcinoma. The source of the blood RNA was unsorted whole blood, and germline DNA was extracted as well. With a constant-region primer, TCR beta cDNA was made from 400 to 550 ng of total RNA. Three nested multiplex PCR rounds, a slightly modified ARM-PCR method, built the TCR beta libraries. With TRBV1-TRBV30 forward primers and a C-beta reverse primer, the first two PCR rounds were run for about 10 cycles each. TCRdb recomputed calls from the multiplex PCR reads with MiXCR, one row per CDR3 protein. The data hold 320,000 or so distinct CDR3 sequences, with 65% observed a single time. The sample consisted of peripheral blood. Source of these receptors: a man aged 40-55 years with primary liver carcinoma and hepatitis B virus infection.

As concerns this clonotype: A much larger clonotype is one base distant, so this may be a read error. The chain is built from TRBV29-1 and TRBJ2-3; D might be TRBD2 (6 bases). CDR3 length equals 16 residues. With 1 base removed from V and 6 bases from J, the gap between germline ends came to 20 bases. The germline gives CDR1 SQVTM, CDR2 ANQGSEA. This CDR3 reads CSVEAEGGPFTDTQYF. In DNA form, the CDR3 reads TGCAGCGTTGAAGCGGAGGGAGGACCTTTTACGGATACGCAGTATTTT.

As for this clonotype: The junction departs from the called germline gene at one end, perhaps through a read error. J is TRBJ1-1 and V is TRBV14, with no clear D. In germline, CDR1 is SGHDN, CDR2 FVKESK. The CDR3 has 13 residues. CDR3 DNA sequence: TGTACCAGCAGCCAAGATTTACAGAGTGAAGCTTTCTTT. Amino acids: CTSSQDLQSEAFF.

The rearrangement joins TRBV29-1 to TRBJ1-4; D perhaps matches TRBD1 (5 bases). Between the trimmed V and J ends, which lost 6 bases and 7 bases, there was a span of 18 bases. CDR3 length equals 14 residues. CDR1 is SQVTM and CDR2 is ANQGSEA in the germline V gene. Here the CDR3 DNA reads TGCAGCGTAAAAGGGGCCTCCTCGAGTGAAAAACTGTTTTTT. Translated: CSVKGASSSEKLFF.

This clonotype was observed at least ten times. The CDR3 DNA is TGTGCCAGCAGTGTTTTTTGGGGTCCCAATCAGCCCCAGCATTTT. Protein sequence: CASSVFWGPNQPQHF. The V call is TRBV6-1, the J call TRBJ1-5; no clear D gene. Germline loops: CDR1 MNHNS, CDR2 SASEGT. The V and J ends lost 4 bases and 3 bases respectively, with 13 bases between them. The CDR3 extends over 15 amino acids.

This clonotype has only one observation. One base away lies a much larger clone, so this may be a sequencing read error. V and J are TRBV6-1 and TRBJ2-1, with D perhaps TRBD2 (7 bases). The CDR3 spans 17 residues. The germline V gene has CDR1 MNHNS and CDR2 SASEGT. CDR3 loop: CTSNRESGDYYYNEQFF. CDR3 DNA sequence: TGTACCAGCAACCGGGAATCAGGGGACTACTACTACAATGAGCAGTTCTTC.

The chain carries TRBV10-3 and TRBJ1-5, with a weak D call TRBD1 (5 bases). The ends were cut back, 4 bases at V and 6 bases at J, with 10 bases in the middle. Germline CDR1 ENHRY, CDR2 SYGVKD. The CDR3 has 13 residues. The DNA for the CDR3 is TGTGCCATCAGTGGAGGGGACCTTCAGCCCCAGCATTTT. Protein: CAISGGDLQPQHF.

This sequence joins TRBV12-3 or TRBV12-4 and TRBJ1-5; TRBD1 matches 7 bases. The ends lost 5 bases at V and 6 bases at J; junction bases unmatched: 4. This CDR3 contains 13 residues. The CDR3 loop reads CASSRQGVQPQHF. Here the CDR3 DNA reads TGTGCCAGCAGTCGACAGGGCGTTCAGCCCCAGCATTTT.

For this clonotype: The junction departs from germline at one end; a sequencing error may be responsible. This sequence joins TRBV4-3 and TRBJ2-7; D is uncertain. Germline V gene sequence: CDR1 LGHNA, CDR2 YSLEER. The CDR3 covers 13 residues. The CDR3, as DNA: TGCACCAGCAGTCAAGACACGGGCCACGAGCAGTACTTC. This translates into CTSSQDTGHEQYF.

Of note for this clonotype: With a much larger clone just one base away, this may be a read error. The J gene is TRBJ1-1, the V gene TRBV12-3 or TRBV12-4, with D maybe TRBD1 (6 bases). The length of the CDR3 is 14 residues. Here the CDR3 DNA reads TGTGCCAGCAGTTTGAGGTCAGGGGCGCTCGAAGATTTCTTT. It codes for CASSLRSGALEDFF.

Details on this clonotype: A read error may produce the germline difference seen at one junction end. The V gene is TRBV7-9, the J gene TRBJ2-3; D call uncertain. Germline CDR1 and CDR2: SEHNR and FQNEAQ (reference sequence). The CDR3 sequence is 12 residues long. As DNA, the CDR3 is TGTGTCAGCAGCCCTAACACAGATACGCAGTATTTT. As protein: CVSSPNTDTQYF.

About this clonotype itself: An end of the junction does not agree with germline; a read error may underlie this. This rearrangement joins TRBV11-1 to TRBJ2-7; no definite D call. CDR3 length: 14 amino acids. The germline CDR1 and CDR2 sequences are SGHAT and FQDESV (reference sequence). Here the CDR3 reads CTSSLTDQSYEQYF. CDR3 DNA sequence: TGTACCAGCAGCTTAACCGACCAGTCCTACGAGCAGTACTTC.

Notes on this clonotype: A much larger clone is a single base away; this may be a read error. The chain couples TRBV14 to TRBJ2-7; 10 bases agree with TRBD1. CDR3 size: 13 residues. Germline CDR1 and CDR2: SGHDN and FVKESK. This chain's CDR3 is CATSQGTGAEQYF. The CDR3 DNA follows: TGTGCCACCAGCCAAGGGACAGGGGCCGAGCAGTACTTC. Full variable domain (remainder filled in from reference TRBV14 and TRBJ2-7): EAGVTQFPSHSVIEKGQTVTLRCDPISGHDNLYWYRRVMGKEIKFLLHFVKESKQDESGMPNNRFLAERTGGTYSTLKVQPAELEDSGVYFCATSQGTGAEQYFGPGTRLTVT.

As to this clonotype: A much bigger clone sits one base away, suggesting this may be a read error. The chain is built from TRBV6-2 or TRBV6-3 and TRBJ2-1; the D gene could be TRBD1 or TRBD2 (5 bases each). The CDR3 is made up of 13 amino acids. Germline V gene data show CDR1 as MNHEY and CDR2 as SVGEGT. CDR3 in DNA: TGTGCCAGCAGTTACGGGGGATTCAATGAGCAGCTCTTC. Protein: CASSYGGFNEQLF.

The chain uses TRBV10-1 and TRBJ2-1; D gene ambiguous. The CDR3 runs to 15 residues. The germline gives CDR1 WNHNN, CDR2 SYGVQD (reference sequence). Trimming took off 7 bases at V and 5 bases at J, with 18 bases between the two ends. The CDR3 region is CASNEGSAGHNEQFF. DNA for the CDR3: TGCGCCAGCAATGAAGGATCGGCTGGTCACAATGAGCAGTTCTTC.

This clonotype was seen a single time. V usage is TRBV29-1 and J usage is TRBJ2-5; tentative D call: TRBD1 (6 bases). Germline V gene lookup returns CDR1 SQVTM and CDR2 ANQGSEA. This CDR3 contains 14 residues. Trimming shortened V by 1 base and J by 1 base, and 10 bases separated the two germline ends. CDR3 nucleotide sequence: TGCAGCGTTGAAGCGGGACACGGCCAAGAGACCCAGTACTTC. It yields the protein CSVEAGHGQETQYF.

Comment on this clonotype: At one end, the junction sequence differs from germline, possibly due to a read error. The V gene is TRBV11-3, the J gene TRBJ2-7; TRBD1 agrees at 8 bases. In germline, CDR1 is SGHNT, CDR2 YENEEA. CDR3 length: 13 amino acids. CDR3 bases: TGTGCCAGCGGGACAGGACAGGGCCACGAACAGTACTTC. Amino acids: CASGTGQGHEQYF.

Many counts were recorded for this clonotype. The chain has TRBV11-2 and TRBJ2-5, with 9 bases lining up with TRBD2. The CDR3 length is 14 residues. J lost 2 bases, V lost 5 bases, and 3 bases had no gene match. CDR1 SGHAT and CDR2 FQNNGV come from the germline V gene. Written as DNA, the CDR3 is TGTGCCAGCAGCAGGACTAGCGCACAAGAGACCCAGTACTTC. Protein: CASSRTSAQETQYF.

This clonotype appeared many times. This chain connects TRBV11-1 to TRBJ2-5; no reliable D call. The V and J ends lost 5 bases and 0 bases respectively, with 10 bases between them. The CDR3 consists of 14 residues. The germline V gene has CDR1 SGHAT and CDR2 FQDESV (reference sequence). CDR3 sequence (DNA): TGTGCCAGCAGCCCGAGCCGAGACCAAGAGACCCAGTACTTC. This gives the protein CASSPSRDQETQYF.

This clonotype was observed many times. The chain uses TRBV29-1 and TRBJ2-7; unclear D gene. V was pared by 7 bases and J by 6 bases, with 19 bases between. Germline CDR1 and CDR2: SQVTM and ANQGSEA. The CDR3 sequence is 13 residues long. CDR3 DNA: TGCAGCGACCCTTTGGGGTGGGAAAGCGAGCAGTACTTC. Translating gives CSDPLGWESEQYF.

On this clonotype: At one boundary the junction diverges from the germline segment, which might be a read error. The gene calls are TRBV28 and TRBJ2-7, with 8 nucleotides matching TRBD2. Per germline, CDR1 MDHEN and CDR2 SYDVKM. The CDR3 runs to 18 residues. CDR3 coding DNA: TGTGCCAGCAGTCAACGACCCGTGTTAGCGGGAAGGTCCTACGGGCAGTACTTC. This sequence encodes CASSQRPVLAGRSYGQYF.

About this clonotype itself: A much larger clone sits a single nucleotide away, making a read error possible. The chain couples TRBV28 to TRBJ2-3, with 7 bases identical to TRBD2. The CDR3 is 15 residues long. The V gene end was trimmed by 2 bases and the J gene end by 8 bases; junction bases not matched to a gene: 10. Looked up from germline, CDR1 is MDHEN and CDR2 is SYDVKM. The CDR3 is CASSLVLGGLATQYF. CDR3 nucleotides: TGTGCCAGCAGTTTAGTCTTGGGAGGGTTGGCTACGCAGTATTTT.

This clonotype has only one observation. Given a much more abundant clone one base away, this may be a read error. This rearrangement joins TRBV6-2 or TRBV6-3 to TRBJ2-1; 12 bases line up with TRBD2. The CDR3 consists of 16 residues. Trimming cost V 6 bases and J 8 bases; bases outside gene matches: 11. Germline CDR1 reads MNHEY; CDR2 reads SVGEGT. CDR3 amino acids: CASSNLSTSGSDEQFF. CDR3 bases: TGTGCCAGCAGCAACCTCTCGACTAGCGGGAGCGATGAGCAGTTCTTC.

This clonotype was seen at least ten times. The genes are TRBV11-2 and TRBJ2-7, with 7 bases that match TRBD1. The germline V gene encodes CDR1 SGHAT and CDR2 FQNNGV. This CDR3 is built from 13 residues. After removal of 4 bases from V and 2 bases from J, the junction contained 2 bases not matched to a gene. CDR3 sequence (DNA): TGTGCCAGCAGCTGGGACAGAGCCTACGAGCAGTACTTC. Translating gives CASSWDRAYEQYF.

V usage is TRBV6-1 and J usage is TRBJ1-5; 7 bases map to TRBD1. V lost 2 bases and J lost 4; bases outside the gene matches: 8. Germline lookup yields CDR1 MNHNS and CDR2 SASEGT. The CDR3 covers 16 residues. The CDR3 DNA sequence: TGTGCCAGCAGTGAAAGTTTGGGGGACAGAAATCAGCCCCAGCATTTT. This sequence encodes CASSESLGDRNQPQHF.